Following are 17 T cell receptor beta chains from one sample sequenced in a study of radiotherapy plus CTLA-4 blockade in lung cancer. Method: immunoSEQ multiplex PCR; TCRdb's copy keeps in-frame clones and lacks some. Found here are about 120,000 clones, roughly 80% of them singletons; the top ten hold roughly 5%. Sample: peripheral blood, taken from a patient treated with radiotherapy plus ipilimumab. All receptors come from a human donor with non-small cell lung cancer who had a partial response to radiotherapy plus ipilimumab.

This chain uses TRBV9 with TRBJ1-2; no clear D gene. Germline V gene lookup returns CDR1 SGDLS and CDR2 YYNGEE. V gave up 0 bases and J gave up 6 bases, with 15 bases separating them. The CDR3 extends over 15 amino acids. CDR3 in amino acids: CASSVVLFPRDGYTF. The CDR3 nucleotides read TGTGCCAGCAGCGTAGTCCTCTTCCCTCGGGATGGCTACACCTTC.

The V gene is TRBV6-4, the J gene TRBJ2-5; tentatively, D is TRBD1 (5 bases). Between the trimmed V and J ends, which lost 3 bases and 0 bases, there was a span of 8 bases. The CDR3 is 14 residues long. The germline V gene has CDR1 MRHNA and CDR2 SNTAGT. In DNA form, the CDR3 reads TGTGCCAGCAGTGAAGGCAGGGACCAAGAGACCCAGTACTTC. This codes for CASSEGRDQETQYF.

J is TRBJ1-2 and V is TRBV28; D remains ambiguous. Trimming took 4 bases from V and 8 from J, leaving 11 bases between them. In germline, CDR1 is MDHEN, CDR2 SYDVKM. The CDR3 consists of 12 residues. CDR3 in amino acids: CASSSGPGGYTF. CDR3 bases: TGTGCCAGCAGTTCGGGCCCGGGGGGCTACACCTTC.

The CDR3, as DNA: TGTGCCAGCTGCACAGGGAAATTGAACACTGAAGCTTTCTTT. This codes for CASCTGKLNTEAFF. The rearrangement uses TRBV6-5 and TRBJ1-1; D possibly corresponds to TRBD1 (6 bases). Between the trimmed V and J ends, which lost 8 bases and 0 bases, there was a span of 13 bases. This CDR3 is 14 amino acids long. CDR1 and CDR2 (germline): MNHEY, SVGAGI.

This chain links TRBV6-1 with TRBJ1-2; D is possibly TRBD1 (6 bases). This CDR3 has 14 amino acids. The V and J ends lost 4 bases and 5 bases respectively, with 14 bases between them. The germline CDR1 and CDR2 sequences are MNHNS and SASEGT. The CDR3 bases are TGTGCCAGCAGTGCCACAGGGAGAGATTATGGCTACACCTTC. It encodes CASSATGRDYGYTF.

This clone appeared once. The CDR3 region is CASRQGPYTGELFF. In DNA, the CDR3 is TGTGCCAGCCGACAGGGCCCTTACACCGGGGAGCTGTTTTTT. The chain combines TRBV6-5 with TRBJ2-2; 7 positions match TRBD1. Germline lookup yields CDR1 MNHEY and CDR2 SVGAGI. With V trimmed by 8 bases and J by 3 bases, 6 bases remained unmatched. The CDR3 has 14 residues.

The CDR3 coding sequence is TGCGCCAGCAGCCAAGAAGTCGGGAGGGCCGGCTACAATGAGCAGTTCTTC. Its translation: CASSQEVGRAGYNEQFF. This sequence joins TRBV4-3 and TRBJ2-1, with 8 bases identical to TRBD2. V gave up 0 bases and J gave up 3 bases; unmatched junction bases: 7. The CDR3 is 17 amino acids. The germline V gene has CDR1 LGHNA and CDR2 YSLEER.

This clone was detected only once. The V call is TRBV19, the J call TRBJ2-1; 10 bases agree with TRBD2. Trimming at V came to 5 bases and at J to 3 bases, leaving 10 bases not matched to a gene. The CDR3 loop spans 17 amino acids. The V gene's germline CDR1 is LNHDA and CDR2 SQIVND (reference sequence). The CDR3 here is CASSSLPGLAIYNEQFF. The CDR3 DNA reads TGTGCCAGTAGTTCCCTACCGGGACTAGCGATCTACAATGAGCAGTTCTTC.

The chain uses TRBV5-6 and TRBJ2-1; 9 positions agree with TRBD2. This CDR3 comprises 16 residues. Germline CDR1 and CDR2: SGHDT and YYEEEE. V gave up 2 bases and J gave up 4 bases; unmatched junction bases: 7. The CDR3 sequence: CASSFSGSKLYNEQFF. The CDR3, as DNA: TGTGCCAGCAGCTTTAGCGGGAGTAAACTTTACAATGAGCAGTTCTTC.

With regard to this clone: The sample holds other DNA sequences that translate to the same CDR3. The V gene is TRBV2, the J gene TRBJ2-1; 11 bases map to TRBD2. The germline CDR1 and CDR2 sequences are SNHLY and FYNNEI. This CDR3 is 13 amino acids long. V lost 6 bases and J lost 7; bases outside the gene matches: 2. The CDR3 DNA reads TGTGCCAGCAGCGGGACTAGCGGTAATGAGCAGTTCTTC. Its protein product is CASSGTSGNEQFF.

V is TRBV2 and J is TRBJ1-2, with D possibly TRBD1 on 6 matching bases. V was trimmed by 7 bases and J by 7 bases, leaving 22 bases between them. The CDR3 sequence is 15 residues long. Germline CDR1 and CDR2: SNHLY and FYNNEI. Written as DNA, the CDR3 is TGTGCCAGCATCCCGCTCCCAGGGGCAATAAGTGGCTACACCTTC. This codes for CASIPLPGAISGYTF.

This clone came up a few times. The rearrangement joins TRBV19 to TRBJ1-4; 9 positions match TRBD1. Germline V gene data show CDR1 as LNHDA and CDR2 as SQIVND (reference sequence). The CDR3 sequence is 15 residues long. Trimming at V came to 4 bases and at J to 7 bases, leaving 7 bases not matched to a gene. Here the CDR3 reads CASSTTGGGGEKLFF. For the CDR3, the DNA is TGTGCCAGTAGTACAACAGGGGGCGGTGGTGAAAAACTGTTTTTT.

This clone was found a few times. V gene TRBV19 combines with J gene TRBJ2-1; tentatively, D is TRBD1 (5 bases). Trimming cost V 5 bases and J 5 bases, with 7 bases left between them. The germline CDR1 and CDR2 sequences are LNHDA and SQIVND (reference sequence). This CDR3 spans 12 amino acids. This CDR3 reads CASSLGHNEQFF. CDR3 DNA: TGTGCCAGTAGTCTGGGGCACAATGAGCAGTTCTTC.

This clone was detected once. This chain connects TRBV28 to TRBJ2-2; 7 bases align to TRBD2. V gave up 4 bases and J gave up 0 bases; unmatched junction bases: 11. Germline values: CDR1 MDHEN, CDR2 SYDVKM. This CDR3 contains 18 residues. The CDR3 DNA follows: TGTGCCAGCAGTTCCCCCCTAGCGGTCCTGTCGAACACCGGGGAGCTGTTTTTT. It encodes CASSSPLAVLSNTGELFF.

This rearrangement joins TRBV7-9 to TRBJ2-1; maybe TRBD2 (5 bases). The CDR3 sequence is 15 residues long. Trimming took 5 bases from V and 6 from J, leaving 17 bases between them. Germline loops: CDR1 SEHNR, CDR2 FQNEAQ (reference sequence). As DNA, the CDR3 is TGTGCCAGCAGCCCGAAAGAGAGGGTCCCCAATGAGCAGTTCTTC. Its protein is CASSPKERVPNEQFF. The full variable domain, rest sourced from reference TRBV7-9 and TRBJ2-1, is DTGVSQNPRHKITKRGQNVTFRCDPISEHNRLYWYRQTLGQGPEFLTYFQNEAQLEKSRLLSDRFSAERPKGSFSTLEIQRTEQGDSAMYLCASSPKERVPNEQFFGPGTRLTVL.

The genes are TRBV4-1 and TRBJ2-5, with D hard to call. CDR1 is MGHRA and CDR2 is YSYEKL in the germline V gene. V lost 0 bases to trimming and J lost 3 bases, with 11 bases between them. This CDR3 spans 15 amino acids. CDR3 DNA sequence: TGCGCCAGCAGCCAAGATATCAGGCGAGAAGAGACCCAGTACTTC. Translating gives CASSQDIRREETQYF.

This sequence joins TRBV4-1 and TRBJ2-1; D possibly corresponds to TRBD2 (5 bases). With 0 bases removed from V and 9 bases from J, the gap between germline ends came to 15 bases. In germline, CDR1 is MGHRA, CDR2 YSYEKL. The CDR3 has 15 residues. The CDR3 DNA follows: TGCGCCAGCAGCCAAGACGGTAGCGAGGGCGGTGAGCAGTTCTTC. Translating it yields CASSQDGSEGGEQFF.